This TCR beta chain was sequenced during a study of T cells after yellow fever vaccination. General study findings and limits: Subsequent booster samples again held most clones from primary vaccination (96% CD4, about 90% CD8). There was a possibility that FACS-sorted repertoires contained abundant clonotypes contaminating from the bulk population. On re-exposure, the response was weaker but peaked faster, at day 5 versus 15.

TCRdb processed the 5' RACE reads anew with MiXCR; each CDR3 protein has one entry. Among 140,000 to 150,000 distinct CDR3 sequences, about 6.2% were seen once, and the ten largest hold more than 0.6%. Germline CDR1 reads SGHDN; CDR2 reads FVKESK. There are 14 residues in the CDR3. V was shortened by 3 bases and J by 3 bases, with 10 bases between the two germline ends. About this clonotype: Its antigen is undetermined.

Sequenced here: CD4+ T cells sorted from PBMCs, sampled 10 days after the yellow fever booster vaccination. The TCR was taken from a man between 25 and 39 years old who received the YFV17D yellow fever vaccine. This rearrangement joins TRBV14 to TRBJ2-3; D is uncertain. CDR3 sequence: CASSQGYTTDTQYF. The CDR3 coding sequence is TGTGCCAGCAGCCAGGGGTACACAACAGATACGCAGTATTTT.